This TCR beta chain was obtained from a study of T cell changes during pregnancy in multiple sclerosis. Trimming shortened V by 2 bases and J by 0 bases, and 11 bases separated the two germline ends. Per the germline V gene, CDR1 is MDHEN and CDR2 is SYDVKM. CDR3 length: 16 residues. This table comes from immunoSEQ multiplex PCR, and its TCRdb copy is limited to in-frame clones, with some not included. This sample has 45,000 or so clones, with about 87% found just once. The chain couples TRBV28 to TRBJ2-1; D perhaps matches TRBD2 (5 bases). The receptor's source is a female donor with multiple sclerosis, enrolled in a pregnancy study. Source: peripheral blood, taken in the first trimester of pregnancy. The CDR3 loop is CASSLLQRSSYNEQFF. CDR3 bases: TGTGCCAGCAGTTTACTCCAGCGGAGCTCCTACAATGAGCAGTTCTTC.